This TCR beta chain was sequenced in a study of cytomegalovirus exposure and HLA in healthy donors. Overall study context: Caucasian-associated ancestry cluster membership applied to 75% to 85% of about 370 genotyped donors.

This clone was recorded a few times. The primer mix had 60 Vbeta and 13 Jbeta primers. The protocol was immunoSEQ multiplex PCR, while the TCRdb copy is restricted to in-frame clones and leaves out a portion. The repertoire holds 75,000 or so clones, with 66% as singletons. The clonotype comes from a man aged 40-49 years in good health and CMV-seropositive. Input material: PBMCs.

The CDR3 DNA reads TGTGCCAGCAGCCAAGATCTAAGGACTACCTTTTACAATGAGCAGTTCTTC. This translates into CASSQDLRTTFYNEQFF. The rearrangement joins TRBV4-2 to TRBJ2-1; tentative D call: TRBD2 (6 bases). Trimming took off 0 bases at V and 4 bases at J, with 16 bases between the two ends. From germline, CDR1 is LGHNA and CDR2 YNFKEQ. The CDR3 runs 17 residues.